This passage covers 10 T cell receptor beta chains from one sample sequenced in a study of blood T cell repertoires in COVID-19. Data came from immunoSEQ multiplex PCR; TCRdb stores just in-frame clones and leaves some out. In the table there are roughly 250,000 clones, approximately 85% of which are singletons. Sequenced material: peripheral blood. Receptors were obtained from a human donor with COVID-19, enrolled during active disease. The donor label of this sample is uncertain.

The chain joins TRBV11-2 to TRBJ2-7; possible D gene TRBD2, 6 bases. Trimming stripped 0 bases from V and 4 bases from J, with 13 bases between. The germline V gene has CDR1 SGHAT and CDR2 FQNNGV. The CDR3 spans 15 residues. The CDR3 loop is CASSLDSLASYEQYF. The DNA for the CDR3 is TGTGCCAGCAGCTTAGACAGTCTAGCGAGTTACGAGCAGTACTTC.

The chain recombines TRBV24-1 with TRBJ1-6, with 7 bases identical to TRBD1. The CDR3 is made up of 14 amino acids. V was pared by 6 bases and J by 7 bases, with 5 bases of the junction left unmatched. The germline CDR1 and CDR2 sequences are KGHDR and SFDVKD. The CDR3 loop reads CATSSGQRNSPLHF. CDR3 sequence (DNA): TGTGCCACCAGTTCGGGACAGAGGAATTCACCCCTCCACTTT.

This chain joins TRBV5-5 and TRBJ2-7, with D possibly matching TRBD1 (5 bases). Germline CDR1 reads SGHKS; CDR2 reads YYEKEE (reference sequence). Trimming stripped 2 bases from V and 3 bases from J, with 18 bases between. This CDR3 region has 16 residues. CDR3 sequence: CASSFLGAPIGYEQYF. The CDR3 nucleotides are TGTGCCAGCAGCTTTCTTGGGGCTCCGATAGGCTACGAGCAGTACTTC.

The gene calls are TRBV18 and TRBJ1-4, with 8 bases fitting TRBD1. The V gene end was trimmed by 3 bases and the J gene end by 5 bases; junction bases not matched to a gene: 2. The CDR3 covers 14 residues. Germline CDR1 reads KGHSH; CDR2 reads LQKENI. This chain's CDR3 is CASSPGQDNEKLFF. CDR3 in DNA: TGTGCCAGCTCACCGGGACAGGACAATGAAAAACTGTTTTTT.

The chain joins TRBV3-1 (or the pseudogene TRBV3-2) to TRBJ2-7; the match to TRBD2 covers 7 bases. CDR1 and CDR2 (germline): LGHDT, YNNKEL (reference sequence). CDR3 length equals 13 residues. Trimming cost V 2 bases and J 9 bases; bases outside gene matches: 7. CDR3 region: CASSQNSRTRQYF. The CDR3 DNA reads TGTGCCAGCAGCCAAAATTCAAGGACTAGGCAGTACTTC.

The V call is TRBV28, the J call TRBJ2-7; TRBD1 aligns across 9 bases. CDR3 size: 13 residues. V trimming: 5 bases; J trimming: 3 bases; junction bases outside the gene matches: 2. The germline CDR1 and CDR2 sequences are MDHEN and SYDVKM. This CDR3 reads CASSKGQGYEQYF. Written as DNA, the CDR3 is TGTGCCAGCAGTAAGGGACAGGGCTACGAGCAGTACTTC.

The CDR3 reads CASKNTGGGQPQHF. CDR3 nucleotide sequence: TGCGCCAGCAAGAACACAGGGGGCGGACAGCCCCAGCATTTT. The chain joins TRBV10-2 to TRBJ1-5; the match to TRBD1 covers 9 bases. The length of the CDR3 is 14 residues. Germline loops: CDR1 WSHSY, CDR2 SAAADI. V lost 7 bases, J lost 7 bases, and 8 bases stayed unmatched.

A single count supports this clone. The rearrangement uses TRBV6-4 and TRBJ1-2; a possible D gene is TRBD1 (5 bases). Germline V lookup: CDR1 MRHNA, CDR2 SNTAGT. V dropped 5 bases and J dropped 4 bases, with 11 bases sitting between them. The CDR3 spans 13 residues. CDR3 residues: CASSPGDRYGYTF. In DNA form, the CDR3 reads TGTGCCAGCAGTCCGGGGGACCGCTATGGCTACACCTTC.

The chain has TRBV6-5 and TRBJ2-1; 7 bases align to TRBD2. The CDR3 is 15 residues long. Germline CDR1 reads MNHEY; CDR2 reads SVGAGI. The ends lost 0 bases at V and 6 bases at J; junction bases unmatched: 5. The CDR3 reads CASSYSREGLNEQFF. The CDR3 DNA is TGTGCCAGCAGTTACTCAAGGGAGGGCCTCAATGAGCAGTTCTTC.

This clone was observed a single time. V is TRBV19 and J is TRBJ2-5; 7 nucleotides match TRBD1. The CDR3 has 16 amino acids. Germline V lookup: CDR1 LNHDA, CDR2 SQIVND (reference sequence). The V and J ends lost 3 bases and 5 bases, in that order; junction bases with no gene match: 12. The DNA of the CDR3 is TGTGCCAGTAGTATTTCTACGGGACAGCTTTTGGAGACCCAGTACTTC. Protein: CASSISTGQLLETQYF. Together with reference TRBV19 and TRBJ2-5, the CDR3 gives the full variable domain: DGGITQSPKYLFRKEGQNVTLSCEQNLNHDAMYWYRQDPGQGLRLIYYSQIVNDFQKGDIAEGYSVSREKKESFPLTVTSAQKNPTAFYLCASSISTGQLLETQYFGPGTRLLVL.